This TCR beta chain was sequenced for a study of cytomegalovirus exposure and HLA in healthy donors. On the study more broadly: Unique TCR beta sequences numbering 117 million came from 190 million or so T cells in an earlier analysis. Study findings and constraints: Reports described diagnosis of cytomegalovirus status by the classifier as highly specific and sensitive. The study listed 164 cytomegalovirus-associated TCR beta chains.

Both 60 Vbeta primers and 13 Jbeta primers went into the PCR. Assay: immunoSEQ multiplex PCR; the TCRdb copy retains only in-frame clones and omits some. The data hold about 130,000 clones, with roughly 9.7% observed a single time. This clone came up a few times. The antigen is unknown. Mismatch with germline at one junction end may stem from a read error. The CDR3 is 13 residues long. The germline CDR1 and CDR2 sequences are SGHDT and YYEEEE. This receptor was identified in a man aged 50 to 59 in good health and CMV-seronegative. The sample was PBMCs. The chain employs TRBV5-6 and TRBJ1-1, with D perhaps matching TRBD1 (6 bases). CDR3 nucleotide sequence: TGTGCCAGCAGCCCCACGCCGGGGACAACTATGATCTTT. This gives the protein CASSPTPGTTMIF. The full variable domain, in which reference TRBV5-6 and TRBJ1-1 provide the parts outside the CDR3, is DAGVTQSPTHLIKTRGQQVTLRCSPKSGHDTVSWYQQALGQGPQFIFQYYEEEERQRGNFPDRFSGHQFPNYSSELNVNALLLGDSALYLCASSPTPGTTMIFGQGTRLTVV.